Below, 9 T cell receptor beta chains from the same sample are listed, as sequenced in a study of T-cell memory formation after mild COVID-19. TCRdb called the 5' RACE reads again in MiXCR, with one record for every CDR3 protein. The profile shows roughly 240,000 distinct CDR3 sequences, around 15% of them singletons. Material for sequencing was PBMCs or a T cell subset sorted from them (not recorded which). The receptors were sampled from a young man who had mild COVID-19 (a few samples of this study predate the infection). Cell type and time point are not known.

A few counts support this clonotype. At one end the junction does not follow the germline gene, possibly because of a read error. The genes are TRBV6-5 and TRBJ2-5; TRBD1 agrees at 8 bases. This CDR3 has 15 residues. Germline V gene data show CDR1 as MNHEY and CDR2 as SVGAGI. CDR3 in amino acids: CASSDSGGTGETQYF. In DNA form, the CDR3 reads TGTGCCAGCAGTGACTCAGGGGGCACAGGGGAGACCCAGTACTTC.

This sequence joins TRBV11-2 and TRBJ2-1; D is undetermined. The germline V gene has CDR1 SGHAT and CDR2 FQNNGV. This CDR3 has 14 amino acids. V lost 0 bases and J lost 5, with 8 bases in between. CDR3 sequence reads: CASSLERSDNEQFF. Here the CDR3 DNA reads TGTGCCAGCAGCTTAGAAAGATCGGACAATGAGCAGTTCTTC.

Many counts were recorded for this clonotype. The chain has TRBV5-1 and TRBJ2-3; D is possibly TRBD1 (6 bases). Trimming left V 4 bases short and J 0 bases short, with 18 bases between. The CDR3 sequence is 17 residues long. CDR1 is SGHRS, CDR2 YFSETQ, per germline. The CDR3, as DNA: TGCGCCAGCAGCGCTCTACCCGGGACATCTAGCACAGATACGCAGTATTTT. Translated: CASSALPGTSSTDTQYF. Filled out from reference TRBV5-1 and TRBJ2-3, the complete variable domain reads KAGVTQTPRYLIKTRGQQVTLSCSPISGHRSVSWYQQTPGQGLQFLFEYFSETQRNKGNFPGRFSGRQFSNSRSEMNVSTLELGDSALYLCASSALPGTSSTDTQYFGPGTRLTVL.

The V call is TRBV12-3 or TRBV12-4, the J call TRBJ2-3; TRBD2 aligns across 9 bases. The CDR3 runs to 16 residues. Trimming cost V 5 bases and J 2 bases; bases outside gene matches: 8. The CDR3 nucleotides are TGTGCCAGCAGTCGCCTTCGACTAGCGGCCACAGATACGCAGTATTTT. This sequence encodes CASSRLRLAATDTQYF.

The chain recombines TRBV20-1 with TRBJ2-1; 11 bases are shared with TRBD2. CDR3 length: 17 amino acids. The germline gives CDR1 DFQATT, CDR2 SNEGSKA (reference sequence). The J segment lost 7 bases and the V segment lost 0 bases, leaving 11 bases of the junction unmatched. The CDR3 nucleotides read TGCAGTGCTAGAGACCTACTTCTAGCGGGGGGCGTGAATGAGCAGTTCTTC. Translation: CSARDLLLAGGVNEQFF.

The V gene is TRBV6-1, the J gene TRBJ2-1; D might be TRBD1 (6 bases). V lost 6 bases and J 10 bases, leaving 10 bases between the germline ends. The CDR3 spans 11 residues. From germline, CDR1 is MNHNS and CDR2 SASEGT. As DNA, the CDR3 is TGTGCCAGCAGGGCCGGGACAGAGCAGTTCTTC. Residues: CASRAGTEQFF.

The sample holds a few counts of this clonotype. V and J are TRBV7-9 and TRBJ2-3; D is perhaps TRBD1 (6 bases). This CDR3 comprises 13 residues. V was cut by 4 bases and J by 5 bases, with 10 bases left in between. Germline V gives CDR1 SEHNR, CDR2 FQNEAQ (reference sequence). CDR3 nucleotide sequence: TGTGCCAGCAGCTCCACAGGGTTAGATACGCAGTATTTT. Encoded protein: CASSSTGLDTQYF.

The rearrangement uses TRBV5-1 and TRBJ1-1, with D unresolved. From germline, CDR1 is SGHRS and CDR2 YFSETQ. Trimming pared 4 bases from V and 4 bases from J, leaving 11 bases between. The CDR3 length is 13 residues. CDR3 amino acids: CASSGGQATEAFF. The CDR3 nucleotides are TGCGCCAGCAGCGGAGGGCAGGCCACTGAAGCTTTCTTT.

CDR3 protein: CASSLWTPSYEQYF. For the CDR3, the DNA is TGCGCCAGCAGCCTCTGGACACCCAGCTACGAGCAGTACTTC. The chain combines TRBV5-1 with TRBJ2-7; maybe TRBD1 (5 bases). There are 14 residues in the CDR3. V lost 4 bases and J lost 3, with 14 bases in between. The germline CDR1 and CDR2 sequences are SGHRS and YFSETQ.